Sequencing of this TCR beta chain was carried out in a study of shared clonotypes between healthy human individuals. Study-wide findings and caveats: Rarefaction showed sorted-subset sequencing was incomplete despite large depth. Roughly 5% of naive CD4 clonotypes were shared across four donors.

This clone was counted once. Its specificity is unknown. Naivety among CD8 cells was defined by CD45RO negativity and positive CCR7 selection, thereby excluding terminally differentiated effector memory CD45RA+ cells. Healthy HIV-negative adults without recent acute infections or vaccinations served as donors. The V end lost 2 bases, the J end lost 6 bases, and 17 bases lay between the germline ends. CDR1 is MNHNS, CDR2 SASEGT, per germline. There are 15 residues in the CDR3. The authors' processing: Filtering was not the same, since immunoSEQ gave junction-only sequences without quality scores. Measured with immunoSEQ multiplex PCR; TCRdb has only the in-frame clones, and not every one. The V and J calls and clone size were taken over from that table, and D and trimming were inferred from the DNA. The repertoire consists of under 2,000,000 clones, with about 94% occurring once and the leading ten covering under 1.5%.

The rearrangement uses TRBV6-1 and TRBJ2-7; weak D call: TRBD2 (5 bases). The sequencing sample was made of naive CD8+ T cells sorted from blood. This TCR derives from a man between 18 and 35 years old in good health. CDR3 DNA: TGTGCCAGCAGTGAATGGGGAGTGTCTAGGGTCGAGCAGTACTTC. As protein: CASSEWGVSRVEQYF.